This record looks at one TCR beta chain sequence and its context. TCRdb's table, derived via immunoSEQ multiplex PCR, lists solely in-frame clones and lacks some. The table has 10,000 to 15,000 clones, about nine tenths seen once. The CDR3 runs to 13 residues. Per the germline V gene, CDR1 is ENHRY and CDR2 is SYGVKD. Trimming left V 4 bases short and J 2 bases short, with 6 bases between. Autologous stem cell transplantation was followed by relapse in every patient, and brentuximab vedotin exposure varied. Starting with thawed PBMCs, CD4+ T cells were purified by magnetic negative selection. The data were taken from a study of PD-1 blockade in classical Hodgkin lymphoma.

This specimen consisted of CD4+ T cells from blood, obtained at baseline. The genes are TRBV10-3 and TRBJ2-1; D is uncertain. The sequence came from a human donor with classical Hodgkin lymphoma. CDR3 in amino acids: CAISGGPYNEQFF. CDR3 in DNA: TGTGCCATCAGTGGGGGTCCCTACAATGAGCAGTTCTTC.